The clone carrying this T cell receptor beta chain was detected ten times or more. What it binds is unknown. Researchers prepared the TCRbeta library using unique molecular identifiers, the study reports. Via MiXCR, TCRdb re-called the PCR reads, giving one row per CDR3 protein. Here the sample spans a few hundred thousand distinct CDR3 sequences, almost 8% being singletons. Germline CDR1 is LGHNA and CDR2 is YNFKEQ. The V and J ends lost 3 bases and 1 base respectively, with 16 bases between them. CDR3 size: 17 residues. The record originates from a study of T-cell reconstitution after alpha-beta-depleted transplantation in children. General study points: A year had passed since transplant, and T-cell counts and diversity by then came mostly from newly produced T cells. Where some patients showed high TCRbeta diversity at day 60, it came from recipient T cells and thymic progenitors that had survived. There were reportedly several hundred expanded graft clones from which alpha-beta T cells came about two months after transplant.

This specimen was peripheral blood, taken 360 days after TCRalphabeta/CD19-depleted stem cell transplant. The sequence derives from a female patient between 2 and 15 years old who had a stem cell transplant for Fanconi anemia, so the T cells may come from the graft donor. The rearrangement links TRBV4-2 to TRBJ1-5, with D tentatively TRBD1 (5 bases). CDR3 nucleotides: TGTGCCAGCAGCCAGCGGTTCATGGGGCTAAGCAATCAGCCCCAGCATTTT. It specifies CASSQRFMGLSNQPQHF.